This TCR beta chain emerged from a study of OX40 agonist ivuxolimab in advanced cancers. For the study in its entirety: The costimulatory receptor OX40 (CD134) was targeted by ivuxolimab, a fully human IgG2 agonistic monoclonal antibody. Prior anti-PD-1, anti-PD-L1 or anti-CTLA-4 therapy was permitted, and approximately 42% of dose-escalation patients had received checkpoint inhibitors. Partial responses occurred in three dose-escalation patients, of whom one had hepatocellular carcinoma and two had cutaneous melanoma. A male proportion of 82.7% and a mean age of about 60 years, ranging from about 20 to 80, were recorded for the dose-escalation cohort. Intravenous ivuxolimab was administered to patients every 2 weeks at six dose levels: 0.01, 0.1, 0.3, 1.5, 3 and 10 mg/kg. Of the roughly 52 dose-escalation patients, hepatocellular carcinoma was present in about 20, melanoma in some 15, renal cell carcinoma in 9 and head and neck cancer in 9. The paper describes the monotherapy dose-escalation part (N of about 50 patients) of the phase I trial of ivuxolimab. Peripheral TCRbeta sequencing aimed to test whether ivuxolimab altered TCR sequence diversity and caused clonal T-cell expansion. What the research found in general, with its limitations: At doses from 0.1 to 3.0 mg/kg, clonal expansion was seen in both CD4+ and CD8+ blood T cells between baseline and week 6. After ivuxolimab, more expanded clones were found on average in CD8+ T cells than in CD4+ T cells. In partial responders in the 0.1-3.0 mg/kg groups, normalized peripheral clonal expansion was found to be among the lowest, especially among CD8+ T cells. Low levels of normalized T-cell clonal expansion were also shown by some nonresponding patients. Which antigens the clonally expanded peripheral T cells were specific for was not determined.

CDR3 length: 16 amino acids, cysteine to phenylalanine. This entry keeps only the CDR3 DNA: 48 bases, framed from base 1. Looking up the germline V gene yields CDR1 MGHRA and CDR2 YSYEKL. At the junction V is shortened by 1 base and J by 8 bases, with 20 bases in between. Details on this clone: This clone's antigen is unknown. The record has no base qualities; no much larger clone is one base away.

Patients with a history of autoimmune disease or receiving systemic immunosuppression were excluded from the trial. In every dose cohort, peripheral blood was drawn for TCR sequencing at baseline, cycle 4 day 1, and cycle 7 day 1. The samples were taken from a phase I, first-in-human, multicenter, open-label dose-escalation trial of ivuxolimab. Adults with locally advanced or metastatic head and neck squamous cell, hepatocellular, melanoma or renal cell carcinoma were enrolled in the trial. Before TCR sequencing, CD4+ T cells and CD8+ T cells from peripheral blood were sorted into separate populations. To sequence the TCRbeta CDR3 region, genomic DNA was isolated from the sorted cells. TCRbeta CDR3 regions were sequenced using the immunoSEQ Assay. The table comes from immuneACCESS by way of TCRdb, which keeps in-frame sequences with V and J called. Part of the clones is missing from these tables; in studies checked, under half for an unresolved V gene and the rest for unknown reasons. The sample includes about 61,000 clones, with roughly 90% observed a single time. The ten largest account for approximately 23% of the sample.

This receptor was identified in an adult with an advanced solid tumor such as melanoma, head and neck, liver or kidney cancer. The sequenced sample was CD4+ or CD8+ T cells sorted from blood, obtained in a trial of the OX40 agonist ivuxolimab. The rearranged segments are TRBV4-1 and TRBJ1-2; the D gene is perhaps TRBD1, from 5 matching bases. The nucleotide sequence is TGCGCCAGCAGCCAAGGACCCCTGTTGGGGGGAGAAGGCTACACCTTC. It specifies CASSQGPLLGGEGYTF.